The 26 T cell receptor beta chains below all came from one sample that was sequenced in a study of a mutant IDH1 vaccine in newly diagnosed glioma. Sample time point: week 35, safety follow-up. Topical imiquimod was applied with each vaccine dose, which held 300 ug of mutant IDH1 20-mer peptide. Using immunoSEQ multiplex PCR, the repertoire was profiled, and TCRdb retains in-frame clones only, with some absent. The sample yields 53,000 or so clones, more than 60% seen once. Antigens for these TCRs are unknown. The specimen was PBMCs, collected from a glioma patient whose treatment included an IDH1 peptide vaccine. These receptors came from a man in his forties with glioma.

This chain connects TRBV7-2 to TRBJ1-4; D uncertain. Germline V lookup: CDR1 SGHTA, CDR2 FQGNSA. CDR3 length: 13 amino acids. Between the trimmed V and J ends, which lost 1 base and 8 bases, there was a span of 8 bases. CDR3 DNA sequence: TGTGCCAGCAGCTTAGTGGCGGACGAAAAACTGTTTTTT. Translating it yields CASSLVADEKLFF.

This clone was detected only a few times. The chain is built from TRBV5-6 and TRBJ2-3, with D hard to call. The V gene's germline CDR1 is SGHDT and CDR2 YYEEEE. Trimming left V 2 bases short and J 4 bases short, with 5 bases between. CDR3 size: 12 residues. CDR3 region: CASSLAADTQYF. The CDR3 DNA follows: TGTGCCAGCAGCTTAGCAGCAGATACGCAGTATTTT.

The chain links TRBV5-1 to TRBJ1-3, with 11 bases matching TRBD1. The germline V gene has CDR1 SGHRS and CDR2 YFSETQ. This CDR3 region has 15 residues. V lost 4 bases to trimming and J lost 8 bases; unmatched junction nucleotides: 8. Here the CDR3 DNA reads TGCGCCAGCAGCGCACGGACAGGGGGCTTAGACACCATATATTTT. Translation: CASSARTGGLDTIYF.

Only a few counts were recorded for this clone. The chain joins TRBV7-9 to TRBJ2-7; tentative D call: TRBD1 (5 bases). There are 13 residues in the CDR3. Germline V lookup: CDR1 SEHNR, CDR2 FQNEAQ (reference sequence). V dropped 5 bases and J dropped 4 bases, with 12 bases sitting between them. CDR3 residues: CASSLVGPYEQYF. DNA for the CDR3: TGTGCCAGCAGCCTTGTGGGGCCTTACGAGCAGTACTTC.

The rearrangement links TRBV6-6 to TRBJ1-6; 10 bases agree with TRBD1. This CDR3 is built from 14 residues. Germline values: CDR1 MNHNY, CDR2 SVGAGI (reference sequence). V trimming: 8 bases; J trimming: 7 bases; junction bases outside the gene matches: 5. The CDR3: CASGAGQGNSPLHF. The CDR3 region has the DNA TGTGCCAGCGGGGCGGGACAGGGGAATTCACCCCTCCACTTT.

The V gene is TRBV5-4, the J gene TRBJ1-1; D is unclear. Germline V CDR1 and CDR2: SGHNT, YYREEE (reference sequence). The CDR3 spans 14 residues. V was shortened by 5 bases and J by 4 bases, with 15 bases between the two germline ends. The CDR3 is CASRPRVTGTEAFF. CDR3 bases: TGTGCCAGCAGACCGAGGGTGACGGGCACTGAAGCTTTCTTT. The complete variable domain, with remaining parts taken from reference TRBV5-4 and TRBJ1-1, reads ETGVTQSPTHLIKTRGQQVTLRCSSQSGHNTVSWYQQALGQGPQFIFQYYREEENGRGNFPPRFSGLQFPNYSSELNVNALELDDSALYLCASRPRVTGTEAFFGQGTRLTVV.

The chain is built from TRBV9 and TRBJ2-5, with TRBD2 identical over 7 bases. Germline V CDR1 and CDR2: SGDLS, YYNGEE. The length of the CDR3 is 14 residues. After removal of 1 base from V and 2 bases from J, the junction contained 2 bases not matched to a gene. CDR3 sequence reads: CASSVWGGQETQYF. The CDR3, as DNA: TGTGCCAGCAGCGTATGGGGGGGACAAGAGACCCAGTACTTC.

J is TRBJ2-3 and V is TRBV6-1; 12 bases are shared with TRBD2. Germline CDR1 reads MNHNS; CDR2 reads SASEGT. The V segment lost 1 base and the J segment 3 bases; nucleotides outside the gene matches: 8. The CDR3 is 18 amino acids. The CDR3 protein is CASSEGNLAGGLTDTQYF. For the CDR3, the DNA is TGTGCCAGCAGTGAAGGGAACCTAGCGGGGGGGCTGACAGATACGCAGTATTTT.

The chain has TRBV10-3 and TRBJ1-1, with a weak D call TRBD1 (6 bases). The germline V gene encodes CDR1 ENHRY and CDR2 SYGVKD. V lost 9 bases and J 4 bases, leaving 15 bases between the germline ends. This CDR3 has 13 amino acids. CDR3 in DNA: TGTGCCATGGCACAGGGCGACGGCACTGAAGCTTTCTTT. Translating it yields CAMAQGDGTEAFF.

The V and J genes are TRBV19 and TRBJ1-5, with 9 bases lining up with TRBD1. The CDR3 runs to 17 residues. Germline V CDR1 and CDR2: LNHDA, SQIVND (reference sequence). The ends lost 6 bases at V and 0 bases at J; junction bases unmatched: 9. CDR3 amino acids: CASRPADRGYSNQPQHF. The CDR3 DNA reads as TGTGCCAGTAGACCTGCGGACAGGGGCTATAGCAATCAGCCCCAGCATTTT.

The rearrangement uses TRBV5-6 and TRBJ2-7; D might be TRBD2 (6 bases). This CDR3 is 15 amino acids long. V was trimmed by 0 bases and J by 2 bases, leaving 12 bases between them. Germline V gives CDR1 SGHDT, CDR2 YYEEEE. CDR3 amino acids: CASSLDWRDPYEQYF. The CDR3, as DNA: TGTGCCAGCAGCTTGGATTGGAGGGACCCCTACGAGCAGTACTTC.

DNA for the CDR3: TGTGCCAGCAGCCCGGGGACCCCAGACACTGAAGCTTTCTTT. Its translation is CASSPGTPDTEAFF. The chain employs TRBV7-2 and TRBJ1-1; tentative D call: TRBD1 (5 bases). The V end lost 5 bases, the J end lost 3 bases, and 13 bases lay between the germline ends. The CDR3 is 14 amino acids. In germline, CDR1 is SGHTA, CDR2 FQGNSA.

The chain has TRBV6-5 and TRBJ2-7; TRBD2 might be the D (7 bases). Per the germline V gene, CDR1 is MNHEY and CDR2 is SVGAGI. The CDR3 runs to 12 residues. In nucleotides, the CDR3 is TGTGCAAAGGGAGGGGGACACTACGAGCAGTACTTC. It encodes CAKGGGHYEQYF.

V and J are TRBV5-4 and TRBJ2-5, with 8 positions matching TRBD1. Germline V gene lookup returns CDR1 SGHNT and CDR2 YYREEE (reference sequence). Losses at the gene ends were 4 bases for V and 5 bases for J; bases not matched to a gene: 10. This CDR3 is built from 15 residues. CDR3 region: CASSLTPTGDETQYF. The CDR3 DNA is TGTGCCAGCAGCCTAACCCCGACAGGGGACGAGACCCAGTACTTC.

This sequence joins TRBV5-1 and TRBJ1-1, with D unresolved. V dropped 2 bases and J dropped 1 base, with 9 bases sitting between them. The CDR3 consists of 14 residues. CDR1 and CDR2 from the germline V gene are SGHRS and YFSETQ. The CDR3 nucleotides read TGCGCCAGCAGCTTTGAATCAACGAACACTGAAGCTTTCTTT. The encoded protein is CASSFESTNTEAFF. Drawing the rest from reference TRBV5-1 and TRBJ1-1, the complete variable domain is KAGVTQTPRYLIKTRGQQVTLSCSPISGHRSVSWYQQTPGQGLQFLFEYFSETQRNKGNFPGRFSGRQFSNSRSEMNVSTLELGDSALYLCASSFESTNTEAFFGQGTRLTVV.

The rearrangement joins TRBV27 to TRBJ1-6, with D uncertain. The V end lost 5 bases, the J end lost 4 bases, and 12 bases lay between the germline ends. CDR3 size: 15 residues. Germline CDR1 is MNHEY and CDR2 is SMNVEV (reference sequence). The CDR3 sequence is CASSPWTQYNSPLHF. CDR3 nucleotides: TGTGCCAGCAGTCCCTGGACGCAATATAATTCACCCCTCCACTTT.

CDR3 amino acids: CASSSSFGGYNSPLHF. CDR3 nucleotides: TGTGCCAGCAGTTCGTCTTTCGGGGGATATAATTCACCCCTCCACTTT. J is TRBJ1-6 and V is TRBV28, with D possibly being TRBD1 (5 bases). Between the trimmed V and J ends, which lost 4 bases and 4 bases, there was a span of 14 bases. Per germline, CDR1 MDHEN and CDR2 SYDVKM. The CDR3 length is 16 residues.

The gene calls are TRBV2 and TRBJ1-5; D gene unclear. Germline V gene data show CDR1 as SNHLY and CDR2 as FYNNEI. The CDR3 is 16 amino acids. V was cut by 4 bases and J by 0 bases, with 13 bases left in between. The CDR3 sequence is CASSGQGRYSNQPQHF. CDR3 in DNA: TGTGCCAGCAGTGGCCAAGGGAGATATAGCAATCAGCCCCAGCATTTT. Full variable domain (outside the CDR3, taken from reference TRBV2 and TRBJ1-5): EPEVTQTPSHQVTQMGQEVILRCVPISNHLYFYWYRQILGQKVEFLVSFYNNEISEKSEIFDDQFSVERPDGSNFTLKIRSTKLEDSAMYFCASSGQGRYSNQPQHFGDGTRLSIL.

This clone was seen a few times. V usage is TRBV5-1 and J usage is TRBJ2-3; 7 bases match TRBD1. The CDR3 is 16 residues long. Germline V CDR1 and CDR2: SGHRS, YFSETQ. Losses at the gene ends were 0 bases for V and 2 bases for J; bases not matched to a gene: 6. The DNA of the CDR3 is TGCGCCAGCAGCTTGGCCACAGGGGTGGCCACAGATACGCAGTATTTT. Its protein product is CASSLATGVATDTQYF.

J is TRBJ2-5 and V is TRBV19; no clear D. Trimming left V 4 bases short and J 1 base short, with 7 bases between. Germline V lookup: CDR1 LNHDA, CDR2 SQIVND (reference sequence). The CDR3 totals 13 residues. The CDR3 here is CASSTQFQETQYF. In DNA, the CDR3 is TGTGCCAGTAGTACCCAATTCCAAGAGACCCAGTACTTC.

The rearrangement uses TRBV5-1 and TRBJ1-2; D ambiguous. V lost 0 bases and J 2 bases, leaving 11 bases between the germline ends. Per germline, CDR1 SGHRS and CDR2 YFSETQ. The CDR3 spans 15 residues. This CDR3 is CASSLDGVANYGYTF. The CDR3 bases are TGCGCCAGCAGCTTGGATGGGGTGGCGAACTATGGCTACACCTTC.

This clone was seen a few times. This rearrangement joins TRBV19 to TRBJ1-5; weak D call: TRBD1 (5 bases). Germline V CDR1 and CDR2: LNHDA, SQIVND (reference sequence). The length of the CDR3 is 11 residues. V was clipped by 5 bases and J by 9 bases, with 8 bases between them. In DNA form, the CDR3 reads TGTGCCAGTAGTCAGGGTCGGCCCCAGCATTTT. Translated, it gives CASSQGRPQHF.

DNA for the CDR3: TGCAGTGCCATAGGGGGTGAAAAACTGTTTTTT. Translation: CSAIGGEKLFF. The chain carries TRBV20-1 and TRBJ1-4, with D maybe TRBD1 (6 bases). The CDR3 runs 11 residues. Per the germline V gene, CDR1 is DFQATT and CDR2 is SNEGSKA (reference sequence). The germline V and J ends were trimmed by 6 bases and 7 bases, with 9 bases remaining between them.

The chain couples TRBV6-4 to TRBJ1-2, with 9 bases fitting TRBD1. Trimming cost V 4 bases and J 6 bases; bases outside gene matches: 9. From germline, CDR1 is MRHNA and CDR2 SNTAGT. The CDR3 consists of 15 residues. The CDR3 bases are TGTGCCAGCAGTGTCTCGGGACAGGGTGAGGATGGCTACACCTTC. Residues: CASSVSGQGEDGYTF.

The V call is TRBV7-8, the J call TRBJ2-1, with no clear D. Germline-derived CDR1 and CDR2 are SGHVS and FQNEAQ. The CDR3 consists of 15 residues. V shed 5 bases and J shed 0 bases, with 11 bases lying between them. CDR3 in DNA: TGTGCCAGCAGCATGCAGTACAACTCCTACAATGAGCAGTTCTTC. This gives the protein CASSMQYNSYNEQFF.

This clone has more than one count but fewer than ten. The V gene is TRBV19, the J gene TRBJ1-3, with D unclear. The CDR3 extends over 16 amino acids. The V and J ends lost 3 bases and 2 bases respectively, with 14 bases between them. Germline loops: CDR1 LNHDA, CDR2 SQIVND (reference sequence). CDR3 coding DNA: TGTGCCAGTAGTATCCTTCCGGGAGCGACTGGAAACACCATATATTTT. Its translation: CASSILPGATGNTIYF.